This T cell receptor (beta chain) derives from a study of T cells in Graves' hyperthyroidism and ophthalmopathy. This clonotype was observed at least ten times. Using RNA transcripts as the source, TCR beta CDR3 regions were amplified. During a first-round RT-PCR of the TCR CDR3, the HTBI primer set was used. TCRdb ran MiXCR on the multiplex PCR reads and lists one entry per CDR3 protein. The data hold over 450,000 distinct CDR3 sequences, with roughly 18% observed a single time. The CDR3 consists of 12 residues. V was shortened by 1 base and J by 7 bases, with 5 bases between the two germline ends. Germline V CDR1 and CDR2: DFQATT, SNEGSKA (reference sequence). Using over 8.5 ml of fresh peripheral blood, PBMCs were prepared.

This receptor was obtained from a woman between 18 and 29 years old with Graves' ophthalmopathy. What was sequenced was blood. The chain employs TRBV20-1 and TRBJ1-6; D not resolved. The CDR3 loop reads CSARASNSPLHF. The DNA for the CDR3 is TGCAGTGCTAGAGCGAGCAATTCACCCCTCCACTTT.